The rows below give T cell receptor beta chains drawn from one sample of a study of cytomegalovirus exposure and HLA in healthy donors. TCRdb keeps only in-frame clones here, not all; method: immunoSEQ multiplex PCR. The repertoire holds around 100,000 clones, with about 8% as singletons. The sequencing input was PBMCs. The receptors come from a man between 50 and 59 years old in good health and CMV-seronegative. CDR3s include the opening cysteine and the closing phenylalanine or tryptophan. D genes are given only for firm matches. The size entry is marked missing in some rows and otherwise reads once, few, many or a size class.

>TRBJ2-3|.|few|TRBV5-1
TGCGCCAGCAGCAGTAACCGGGACACAGGCACAGATACGCAGTATTTT
CASSSNRDTGTDTQYF
>TRBJ2-7|TRBD1|.|TRBV9
TGTGCCAGCAGCCCAGTAGGGGACAGCGTTAGTACCTACGAGCAGTACTTC
CASSPVGDSVSTYEQYF
>TRBJ2-3|TRBD1|few|TRBV7-6
TGTGCCAGCAGACCTACAGGGGGCGTCGGCACAGATACGCAGTATTTT
CASRPTGGVGTDTQYF
>TRBJ2-3|.|.|TRBV5-1
TGCGCCAGCAGCTTGGACGGGAGCGCAGATACGCAGTATTTT
CASSLDGSADTQYF
>TRBJ1-6|.|.|TRBV19
TGTGCCAGTAGTATAGATCGCGGAATTAATTCACCCCTCCACTTT
CASSIDRGINSPLHF
>TRBJ2-5|TRBD2|.|TRBV9
TGTGCCAGCAGCTCCTTAGCGGGGGGGACGGAGACCCAGTACTTC
CASSSLAGGTETQYF
>TRBJ2-2|TRBD1|few|TRBV5-1
TGCGCCAGCAGCTTGGGCGACAGGGCCGGGGAGCTGTTTTTT
CASSLGDRAGELFF
>TRBJ2-2|.|.|TRBV9
TGTGCCAGCAGCGTAGCGGGGTACGAGGGAGGGGAGCTGTTTTTT
CASSVAGYEGGELFF
>TRBJ1-4|.|few|TRBV11-2
TGTGCCAGCAGCCCAACAGTCAGCAGGGAAAAACTGTTTTTT
CASSPTVSREKLFF
>TRBJ1-5|.|.|TRBV5-1
TGCGCCAGCAGCCCAGACGGGAAAGGCAATCAGCCCCAGCATTTT
CASSPDGKGNQPQHF
>TRBJ2-1|TRBD2|few|TRBV4-2
TGTGCCAGCAGCCAAGCCCCAACCGGGACTAGCCGGGACAATGAGCAGTTCTTC
CASSQAPTGTSRDNEQFF
>TRBJ1-2|TRBD1|few|TRBV6-5
TGTGCCAGCAGCCTCAAACAGGGGTTGGGCTATGGCTACACCTTC
CASSLKQGLGYGYTF
>TRBJ2-1|TRBD2|.|TRBV9
TGTGCCAGCAGCGTTACTCGCGGGAGGCTGAATGAGCAGTTCTTC
CASSVTRGRLNEQFF
>TRBJ2-2|TRBD2|.|TRBV5-6
TGTGCCAGCAGGGGAGGGACCGCGAGAGGCACCGGGGAGCTGTTTTTT
CASRGGTARGTGELFF
>TRBJ1-1|.|.|TRBV9
TGTGCCAGCAGCGTAGCTACGGAGCTGAACACTGAAGCTTTCTTT
CASSVATELNTEAFF
>TRBJ2-5|TRBD2|.|TRBV7-9
TGTGCCAGCAGCTTAGTACTAGCGGGGCAAGAGACCCAGTACTTC
CASSLVLAGQETQYF
>TRBJ1-5|.|few|TRBV5-5
TGTGCCAGCAGCTTGGGAGACAGCTTACATCAGCCCCAGCATTTT
CASSLGDSLHQPQHF
>TRBJ2-5|TRBD2|.|TRBV6-5
TGTGCCAGCAGTTCCCGGACTAGCGGGGGGGGCCAGTACTTC
CASSSRTSGGGQYF
>TRBJ2-7|.|.|TRBV5-4
TGTGCCAGCTCTACCTCGGCCCAGCGGGCTTCCTACGAGCAGTACTTC
CASSTSAQRASYEQYF
>TRBJ2-3|TRBD1|.|TRBV5-1
TGCGCCAGCAGCCCGGGACAGGGGACAGATACGCAGTATTTT
CASSPGQGTDTQYF
>TRBJ1-5|.|many|TRBV19
TGTGCCAGTAGTCAACAGCTAAATAGCAATCAGCCCCAGCATTTT
CASSQQLNSNQPQHF
>TRBJ2-1|TRBD1|.|TRBV15
TGTGCCACCAGCCAGGGGGACAGGCCCTCCTACAATGAGCAGTTCTTC
CATSQGDRPSYNEQFF
>TRBJ2-5|.|.|TRBV27
TGTGCCAGCGGAACCGCGGGTGAGGGGACCCAGTACTTC
CASGTAGEGTQYF
>TRBJ2-2|.|.|TRBV5-1
TGCGCCAGCAGCTTGGGACAGAACACCGGGGAGCTGTTTTTT
CASSLGQNTGELFF
>TRBJ1-3|TRBD1|few|TRBV11-2
TGTGCCAGCAGCTCCTTCACAGGGGTTTCTGGAAACACCATATATTTT
CASSSFTGVSGNTIYF
>TRBJ2-7|.|.|TRBV10-2
TGCGCCAGCAGTGACCTAGGACAGCTCTTCTACGAGCAGTACTTC
CASSDLGQLFYEQYF
>TRBJ1-2|.|few|TRBV27
TGTGCCAGCAGCCGCACCGGGGGGTTCTATGGCTACACCTTC
CASSRTGGFYGYTF
>TRBJ2-1|TRBD2|.|TRBV5-1
TGCGCCAGCAGCTTGACTAGCGGGTCCTACAATGAGCAGTTCTTC
CASSLTSGSYNEQFF
>TRBJ1-5|.|few|TRBV18
TGTGCCAGCTCACCCCACAGGGATCAGCCCCAGCATTTT
CASSPHRDQPQHF
>TRBJ1-4|.|few|TRBV5-6
TGTGCCAGCAGCTCCGTTCACGGTGAAAAACTGTTTTTT
CASSSVHGEKLFF
>TRBJ2-3|.|.|TRBV27
TGTGCCAGCACCTTCGGAGGGAGTACAGATACGCAGTATTTT
CASTFGGSTDTQYF
>TRBJ2-7|TRBD1|.|TRBV5-1
TGCGCCAGCAGCAAGGACAGGTCCGAGCAGTACTTC
CASSKDRSEQYF
>TRBJ2-2|TRBD2|few|TRBV7-9
TGTGCCAGCAGCCCTCCCCCCCGGGGGGTGGTCGGGGAGCTGTTTTTT
CASSPPPRGVVGELFF
>TRBJ2-7|TRBD2|few|TRBV19
TGTGCCAGTAGTACCGGGGGGGCCTACGAGCAGTACTTC
CASSTGGAYEQYF
>TRBJ2-1|TRBD2|few|TRBV5-1
TGCGCCAGCAGCTTGTTATCCCCGACTAGCGGGACGGACAATGAGCAGTTCTTC
CASSLLSPTSGTDNEQFF
>TRBJ1-4|.|.|TRBV30
TGTGCCTCTGACAGGAGTAATGAAAAACTGTTTTTT
CASDRSNEKLFF
>TRBJ1-2|TRBD1|.|TRBV6-5
TGTGCCAGCAGATCCACAGGGGGAGCTGGCTACACCTTC
CASRSTGGAGYTF
>TRBJ2-1|TRBD2|.|TRBV5-1
TGCGCCAGCAGCTTGGCACCGGGACTAGGAAATTGGGAGCAGTTCTTC
CASSLAPGLGNWEQFF
>TRBJ2-7|TRBD2|.|TRBV7-2
TGTGCCAGCAGCCACCCTCGAGCGGGACTCGTTCTTTACGAGCAGTACTTC
CASSHPRAGLVLYEQYF
>TRBJ2-1|TRBD2|few|TRBV13
TGTGCCAGCAGCCTCCCCCGCAGCGGGGTCCCGGAGCAGTTCTTC
CASSLPRSGVPEQFF
>TRBJ1-1|TRBD1|.|TRBV13
TGTGCCAGCAGCCTCCGACAGGGAGGAACTGAAGCTTTCTTT
CASSLRQGGTEAFF
>TRBJ1-6|.|.|TRBV6-1
TGTGCCAGCAGTGAAGCTTGGGGCTCTAATTCACCCCTCCACTTT
CASSEAWGSNSPLHF
>TRBJ1-3|.|few|TRBV6-5
TGTGCCAGCAGTTCTGAGGCCCCAACCGGCGGAAACACCATATATTTT
CASSSEAPTGGNTIYF
>TRBJ1-3|TRBD1|.|TRBV18
TGTGCCAGCTCACCGGGGACAGGAGACACCATATATTTT
CASSPGTGDTIYF
>TRBJ2-3|TRBD2|few|TRBV28
TGTGCCAGCAGTTTCGGGGGGGCCCTCACAGATACGCAGTATTTT
CASSFGGALTDTQYF
>TRBJ2-5|.|few|TRBV5-1
TGCGCCAGCAGTCAGGGTCGTGTCCAAGAGACCCAGTACTTC
CASSQGRVQETQYF
>TRBJ2-2|.|.|TRBV6-6
TGTGCCAGCAGATCTTCCACGCAGGGATCCGGGGAGCTGTTTTTT
CASRSSTQGSGELFF
>TRBJ1-1|TRBD1|.|TRBV5-1
TGCGCCAGCAGCCCCGGGACAGCGAACACTGAAGCTTTCTTT
CASSPGTANTEAFF
>TRBJ2-7|.|.|TRBV7-9
TGTGCCAGCAGCCCCGGGCAGGGTCCCTACGAGCAGTACTTC
CASSPGQGPYEQYF
>TRBJ2-7|.|few|TRBV7-8
TGTGCCAGCAGCTTAGGGCAGGTCTACGAGCAGTACTTC
CASSLGQVYEQYF
>TRBJ1-1|.|few|TRBV9
TGTGCCAGCAGCGAGTGGCGAGGGCTATCGGGGAACACTGAAGCTTTCTTT
CASSEWRGLSGNTEAFF
>TRBJ2-3|TRBD1|.|TRBV10-1
TGCGCCAGTCAGGGGGCTAGCACAGATACGCAGTATTTT
CASQGASTDTQYF
>TRBJ2-7|TRBD1|.|TRBV9
TGTGCCAGCAGCGCACAGGGGGCTGGCGAGCAGTACTTC
CASSAQGAGEQYF
>TRBJ2-3|TRBD1|few|TRBV18
TGTGCCAGCTCACCACCGGGACAGGGGGCAATAGATACGCAGTATTTT
CASSPPGQGAIDTQYF
>TRBJ1-5|TRBD1|few|TRBV5-8
TGTGCCAGCAGCCCTGGGACAGGGGGCCTTAGCAATCAGCCCCAGCATTTT
CASSPGTGGLSNQPQHF
>TRBJ1-6|TRBD1|.|TRBV10-3
TGTGCCATCAGTGAGAACAGGGGGAGTTCACCCCTCCACTTT
CAISENRGSSPLHF
>TRBJ2-3|TRBD2|.|TRBV28
TGTGCCAGCAGTCGAGCGGGGGGGCCTAGCACAGATACGCAGTATTTT
CASSRAGGPSTDTQYF
>TRBJ1-6|TRBD1|.|TRBV15
TGTGCCACCAGCAGGGCAGACAGGGGGTTTGGATCACCCCTCCACTTT
CATSRADRGFGSPLHF
>TRBJ1-1|TRBD1|.|TRBV18
TGTGCCAGCTCACCACGCCTAGGACAGGGGGAAATGAACACTGAAGCTTTCTTT
CASSPRLGQGEMNTEAFF